This passage covers 27 T cell receptor beta chains from one sample sequenced in a study of blood T cell repertoires in COVID-19. TCRdb's table, derived via immunoSEQ multiplex PCR, lists solely in-frame clones and lacks some. The table has 200,000 to 300,000 clones, under 90% seen once. Sequenced material: peripheral blood. These TCRs come from a human donor in a cohort sampled during active COVID-19.

The gene calls are TRBV7-2 and TRBJ1-3; D gene ambiguous. Germline V gene lookup returns CDR1 SGHTA and CDR2 FQGNSA. V was pared by 3 bases and J by 2 bases, with 11 bases between. CDR3 length: 15 residues. CDR3 amino acids: CASSFDMVTGNTIYF. The CDR3 DNA reads TGTGCCAGCAGCTTTGACATGGTTACTGGAAACACCATATATTTT.

CDR3 protein: CASSYSPRLGQPQHF. The CDR3 region has the DNA TGTGCCAGCAGTTACTCCCCCCGACTTGGTCAGCCCCAGCATTTT. V is TRBV6-2 or TRBV6-3 and J is TRBJ1-5; no definite D call. CDR1 is MNHEY and CDR2 is SVGEGT in the germline V gene. This CDR3 spans 15 amino acids. V was pared by 0 bases and J by 6 bases, with 12 bases between.

The chain couples TRBV5-5 to TRBJ2-1; TRBD2 aligns across 9 bases. The CDR3 is 17 residues long. J was trimmed by 3 bases and V by 0 bases; bases with no gene match: 7. Germline V gene sequence: CDR1 SGHKS, CDR2 YYEKEE (reference sequence). DNA of the CDR3: TGTGCCAGCAGCTTGGCCGGACTAGCGACAATCTACAATGAGCAGTTCTTC. It yields the protein CASSLAGLATIYNEQFF.

The chain joins TRBV7-9 to TRBJ2-7, with 9 bases that match TRBD1. CDR1 is SEHNR, CDR2 FQNEAQ, per germline (reference sequence). This CDR3 has 15 residues. V was pared by 5 bases and J by 5 bases, with 10 bases of the junction left unmatched. This CDR3 is CASSQTGTGRNEQYF. The DNA for the CDR3 is TGTGCCAGCAGCCAGACCGGGACAGGGCGGAACGAGCAGTACTTC. Full variable domain (outside the CDR3, taken from reference TRBV7-9 and TRBJ2-7): DTGVSQNPRHKITKRGQNVTFRCDPISEHNRLYWYRQTLGQGPEFLTYFQNEAQLEKSRLLSDRFSAERPKGSFSTLEIQRTEQGDSAMYLCASSQTGTGRNEQYFGPGTRLTVT.

The chain links TRBV7-3 to TRBJ2-1; 12 bases align to TRBD2. CDR1 SGHTA and CDR2 FQGTGA come from the germline V gene. Losses at the gene ends were 5 bases for V and 7 bases for J; bases not matched to a gene: 9. This CDR3 region has 16 residues. CDR3 DNA sequence: TGTGCCAGCAGCCCCGGGACTAGCGGGTTCCTGAATGAGCAGTTCTTC. Amino acid sequence: CASSPGTSGFLNEQFF.

This clone showed up just a few times. The chain has TRBV5-4 and TRBJ1-2; D remains unclear. This CDR3 comprises 12 residues. V was pared by 0 bases and J by 4 bases, with 4 bases between. The germline CDR1 and CDR2 sequences are SGHNT and YYREEE (reference sequence). CDR3 amino acids: CASSLASYGYTF. CDR3 nucleotide sequence: TGTGCCAGCAGCTTGGCCAGCTATGGCTACACCTTC.

The chain carries TRBV19 and TRBJ1-6; 7 nucleotides match TRBD1. The germline V gene has CDR1 LNHDA and CDR2 SQIVND (reference sequence). There are 14 residues in the CDR3. V lost 6 bases to trimming and J lost 7 bases; unmatched junction nucleotides: 6. The CDR3, as DNA: TGTGCCAGTAGGAGGGACAGTGTCAATTCACCCCTCCACTTT. Translating it yields CASRRDSVNSPLHF.

The rearrangement uses TRBV4-1 and TRBJ2-7; 8 bases are a match to TRBD2. Germline lookup yields CDR1 MGHRA and CDR2 YSYEKL. Losses at the gene ends were 2 bases for V and 0 bases for J; bases not matched to a gene: 9. CDR3 length equals 17 residues. The CDR3 coding sequence is TGCGCCAGCAGCCAACCTCAATCACTAGCGGCCTCCTACGAGCAGTACTTC. Its translation: CASSQPQSLAASYEQYF.

Written as DNA, the CDR3 is TGTGCCAGCAGACCCTTATGGGGGGACAGGAACTATGGCTACACCTTC. Translation: CASRPLWGDRNYGYTF. This chain uses TRBV28 with TRBJ1-2, with TRBD1 identical over 8 bases. The trim removed 6 bases at V and 2 bases at J, leaving 11 bases unmatched. Germline values: CDR1 MDHEN, CDR2 SYDVKM. The CDR3 has 16 amino acids.

In its sample, this clone was seen a few times. This chain uses TRBV19 with TRBJ1-5; D call uncertain. Germline-derived CDR1 and CDR2 are LNHDA and SQIVND (reference sequence). Trimming removed 6 bases from V and 0 bases from J, with 12 bases in between. The CDR3 covers 15 residues. The CDR3 loop is CASRKVTDSNQPQHF. CDR3 nucleotides: TGTGCCAGTAGAAAGGTAACAGATAGCAATCAGCCCCAGCATTTT. The variable domain in full, completed from reference TRBV19 and TRBJ1-5, reads DGGITQSPKYLFRKEGQNVTLSCEQNLNHDAMYWYRQDPGQGLRLIYYSQIVNDFQKGDIAEGYSVSREKKESFPLTVTSAQKNPTAFYLCASRKVTDSNQPQHFGDGTRLSIL.

This chain connects TRBV3-1 (or the pseudogene TRBV3-2) to TRBJ1-2; 7 nucleotides line up with TRBD1. The CDR3 runs to 15 residues. V was pared by 3 bases and J by 2 bases, with 6 bases of the junction left unmatched. The germline V gene encodes CDR1 LGHDT and CDR2 YNNKEL (reference sequence). This CDR3 reads CASSHSVTGNYGYTF. For the CDR3, the DNA is TGTGCCAGCAGCCACTCCGTGACAGGGAACTATGGCTACACCTTC.

The chain recombines TRBV6-6 with TRBJ2-6; TRBD1 matches at 9 bases. From germline, CDR1 is MNHNY and CDR2 SVGAGI (reference sequence). Trimming at V came to 5 bases and at J to 2 bases, leaving 4 bases not matched to a gene. The length of the CDR3 is 16 residues. CDR3 nucleotides: TGTGCCAGCAGTCGGGGACAGGGTGCTGGGGCCAACGTCCTGACTTTC. This gives the protein CASSRGQGAGANVLTF.

The chain is built from TRBV11-1 and TRBJ2-7; TRBD1 aligns across 7 bases. Trimming took 5 bases from V and 1 from J; bases not matched to a gene: 5. The CDR3 consists of 14 residues. In germline, CDR1 is SGHAT, CDR2 FQDESV (reference sequence). This CDR3 reads CASSPGQSSYEQYF. The DNA for the CDR3 is TGTGCCAGCAGCCCGGGACAGTCTTCCTACGAGCAGTACTTC.

The chain has TRBV28 and TRBJ1-5; possibly TRBD1 for D (5 bases). The germline V and J ends were trimmed by 2 bases and 7 bases, with 12 bases remaining between them. Germline V CDR1 and CDR2: MDHEN, SYDVKM. CDR3 length equals 14 residues. The CDR3, as DNA: TGTGCCAGCAGTTTACTTACAGGAGGGCAGCCCCAGCATTTT. It codes for CASSLLTGGQPQHF.

The sample holds one count of this clone. The rearrangement uses TRBV18 and TRBJ1-2; 7 bases fit TRBD1. CDR1 KGHSH and CDR2 LQKENI come from the germline V gene. This CDR3 is 17 amino acids long. V dropped 1 base and J dropped 2; count of bases not matched to a gene: 10. In DNA form, the CDR3 reads TGTGCCAGCTCACCACTCCCCGGGGGACAGACCAACTATGGCTACACCTTC. Its translation: CASSPLPGGQTNYGYTF.

V is TRBV15 and J is TRBJ2-7; maybe TRBD2 (6 bases). Per the germline V gene, CDR1 is LNHNV and CDR2 is YYDKDF (reference sequence). This CDR3 has 14 amino acids. Trimming left V 7 bases short and J 0 bases short, with 13 bases between. CDR3 bases: TGTGCCACCAAAAGGGAGGCCCTCTCCTACGAGCAGTACTTC. Its translation is CATKREALSYEQYF. The whole variable domain, filled in from reference TRBV15 and TRBJ2-7, reads DAMVIQNPRYQVTQFGKPVTLSCSQTLNHNVMYWYQQKSSQAPKLLFHYYDKDFNNEADTPDNFQSRRPNTSFCFLDIRSPGLGDTAMYLCATKREALSYEQYFGPGTRLTVT.

As DNA, the CDR3 is TGTGCCAGCAGTGAAGGGGGCTCCAGCTCCTACGAGCAGTACTTC. Translation: CASSEGGSSSYEQYF. The chain carries TRBV2 and TRBJ2-7; D may be TRBD1 (5 bases). Germline V CDR1 and CDR2: SNHLY, FYNNEI. V lost 1 base and J lost 0, with 10 bases in between. This CDR3 is built from 15 residues.

The chain uses TRBV18 and TRBJ2-5, with D perhaps TRBD2 (6 bases). V was shortened by 5 bases and J by 5 bases, with 24 bases between the two germline ends. CDR3 length: 17 residues. CDR1 KGHSH and CDR2 LQKENI come from the germline V gene. CDR3 in amino acids: CASSGPHGSSGWETQYF. In DNA, the CDR3 is TGTGCCAGCTCAGGCCCCCATGGCAGTAGCGGATGGGAGACCCAGTACTTC.

This clone was seen only once. CDR3 nucleotide sequence: TGTGCCAGCAGCTCCTTCCTACTGAACACTGAAGCTTTCTTT. As protein: CASSSFLLNTEAFF. V usage is TRBV6-2 or TRBV6-3 and J usage is TRBJ1-1; no clear D. Trimming removed 6 bases at V and 0 bases at J, with 11 bases between. Per the germline V gene, CDR1 is MNHEY and CDR2 is SVGEGT. The CDR3 sequence is 14 residues long.

The chain employs TRBV4-3 and TRBJ2-7; 9 bases match TRBD2. CDR3 length: 15 residues. The germline gives CDR1 LGHNA, CDR2 YSLEER. J lost 6 bases, V lost 5 bases, and 11 bases had no gene match. The CDR3 spells CASSTRASGAAEQYF. In DNA, the CDR3 is TGCGCCAGCAGCACCCGGGCTAGCGGGGCCGCCGAGCAGTACTTC.

The rearrangement joins TRBV19 to TRBJ1-2; tentative D call: TRBD1 (5 bases). CDR1 LNHDA and CDR2 SQIVND come from the germline V gene (reference sequence). This CDR3 is 12 amino acids long. V was pared by 7 bases and J by 8 bases, with 14 bases between. In DNA, the CDR3 is TGTGCCAGTAACCTCAGGGTTGGCGGCTACACCTTC. Its protein product is CASNLRVGGYTF.

The chain recombines TRBV19 with TRBJ1-5; 7 positions agree with TRBD1. Germline V gene lookup returns CDR1 LNHDA and CDR2 SQIVND (reference sequence). The V and J ends lost 2 bases and 11 bases, in that order; junction bases with no gene match: 9. The CDR3 spans 14 residues. This CDR3 reads CASSIYHRGASQHF. The CDR3 DNA reads as TGTGCCAGTAGTATATATCACAGGGGTGCGTCCCAGCATTTT.

Here the CDR3 reads CASSETTSGRIPRTTDTQYF. The DNA for the CDR3 is TGCGCCAGCAGCGAAACGACTAGCGGGAGGATCCCCCGCACCACAGATACGCAGTATTTT. The rearrangement joins TRBV5-1 to TRBJ2-3; 13 nucleotides agree with TRBD2. CDR3 length: 20 amino acids. V lost 4 bases to trimming and J lost 2 bases; unmatched junction nucleotides: 16. In germline, CDR1 is SGHRS, CDR2 YFSETQ.

The chain uses TRBV29-1 and TRBJ1-5; possibly TRBD1 for D (5 bases). The CDR3 runs to 12 residues. Germline lookup yields CDR1 SQVTM and CDR2 ANQGSEA. V was pared by 4 bases and J by 3 bases, with 7 bases between. The CDR3 DNA reads TGCAGCGTTGGACAGTTCAATCAGCCCCAGCATTTT. Its protein product is CSVGQFNQPQHF.

This clone was seen more than once but under ten times. The chain couples TRBV6-5 to TRBJ2-7; the match to TRBD2 covers 12 bases. This CDR3 has 15 residues. V gave up 6 bases and J gave up 7 bases; unmatched junction bases: 10. The germline V gene encodes CDR1 MNHEY and CDR2 SVGAGI. CDR3 residues: CASRRETSGGREQYF. The DNA of the CDR3 is TGTGCCAGCAGGAGAGAGACTAGCGGGGGAAGGGAGCAGTACTTC.

The genes are TRBV6-5 and TRBJ1-4; 9 nucleotides match TRBD1. V shed 6 bases and J 7 bases; nucleotides not matched to a gene: 9. The CDR3 is 15 residues long. Germline V gene sequence: CDR1 MNHEY, CDR2 SVGAGI. This CDR3 is CASSPDRGLSEKLFF. The CDR3 DNA sequence: TGTGCCAGCAGCCCGGACAGGGGTTTAAGTGAAAAACTGTTTTTT.

This chain links TRBV6-5 with TRBJ1-1, with D tentatively TRBD1 (5 bases). V was clipped by 5 bases and J by 6 bases, with 10 bases between them. The CDR3 length is 12 residues. Germline V lookup: CDR1 MNHEY, CDR2 SVGAGI. In nucleotides, the CDR3 is TGTGCCAGCAGTCTACCAGGGTCTGAAGCTTTCTTT. Its protein product is CASSLPGSEAFF.